Below are 12 T cell receptor beta chains sequenced from a single sample in a study of blood T cell repertoires in COVID-19. TCRdb's table, derived via immunoSEQ multiplex PCR, lists solely in-frame clones and lacks some. The sample contains about 90,000 clones, about 81% of which appear only once. The specimen was peripheral blood. The source of these receptors is a human donor in a cohort sampled during active COVID-19.

The gene calls are TRBV5-5 and TRBJ1-2; D gene ambiguous. The length of the CDR3 is 13 residues. Trimming cost V 4 bases and J 8 bases, with 15 bases left between them. Germline lookup yields CDR1 SGHKS and CDR2 YYEKEE (reference sequence). In nucleotides, the CDR3 is TGTGCCAGCAGCGAAAGCCAGGCGTGGGGCTACACCTTC. It specifies CASSESQAWGYTF.

CDR3 in DNA: TGTGCCAGCAGCCTAAGGACAGGGCTATCCTACGAGCAGTACTTC. Its protein product is CASSLRTGLSYEQYF. The chain has TRBV11-3 and TRBJ2-7; 8 bases are a match to TRBD1. The junction had 7 bases not matched to a gene; V was cut back by 5 bases and J by 1 base. Germline CDR1 and CDR2: SGHNT and YENEEA. The CDR3 loop spans 15 amino acids.

This clone came up once. J is TRBJ1-1 and V is TRBV2; 8 bases agree with TRBD1. CDR1 and CDR2 from the germline V gene are SNHLY and FYNNEI. The CDR3 extends over 13 amino acids. After removal of 8 bases from V and 11 bases from J, the junction contained 13 bases not matched to a gene. CDR3 sequence reads: CASGGTGGLGAFF. The CDR3 bases are TGTGCCAGCGGGGGGACAGGAGGTTTAGGTGCTTTCTTT.

This chain joins TRBV4-2 and TRBJ1-6; D is uncertain. Germline lookup yields CDR1 LGHNA and CDR2 YNFKEQ. The CDR3 contains 17 residues. V was cut by 0 bases and J by 7 bases, with 16 bases left in between. The CDR3 reads CASSQDPSRVSNSPLHF. Here the CDR3 DNA reads TGTGCCAGCAGCCAAGACCCCTCGCGGGTTTCAAATTCACCCCTCCACTTT.

This chain connects TRBV12-3 or TRBV12-4 to TRBJ1-2, with TRBD1 as a possible D gene (6 bases). V gave up 8 bases and J gave up 1 base, with 11 bases separating them. The CDR3 has 13 amino acids. The CDR3 reads CASGAGVNYGYTF. DNA of the CDR3: TGTGCCAGCGGGGCAGGGGTTAACTATGGCTACACCTTC.

The table lists this clone with a few counts. V gene TRBV19 combines with J gene TRBJ1-3, with 10 bases aligning to TRBD1. After removal of 5 bases from V and 3 bases from J, the junction contained 10 bases not matched to a gene. This CDR3 has 17 amino acids. The germline V gene encodes CDR1 LNHDA and CDR2 SQIVND (reference sequence). The DNA for the CDR3 is TGTGCCAGTAGTCCCACGCGGGACAGGGGCCTTGGAAACACCATATATTTT. Its protein is CASSPTRDRGLGNTIYF.

This clone turned up a few times. The chain uses TRBV5-4 and TRBJ1-1; unclear D gene. V shed 3 bases and J shed 2 bases, with 5 bases lying between them. The CDR3 is 12 amino acids. Germline values: CDR1 SGHNT, CDR2 YYREEE (reference sequence). Written as DNA, the CDR3 is TGTGCCAGCAGCTCGGTCAACACTGAAGCTTTCTTT. Translation gives CASSSVNTEAFF.

The V gene is TRBV7-2, the J gene TRBJ2-5, with 7 bases matching TRBD1. The CDR3 runs 14 residues. Germline loops: CDR1 SGHTA, CDR2 FQGNSA. Trimming removed 5 bases from V and 7 bases from J; junction bases left unmatched: 10. CDR3 region: CASSLRGPGGTQYF. The CDR3 DNA reads as TGTGCCAGCAGCCTCAGGGGCCCAGGGGGGACCCAGTACTTC. The variable domain in full, completed from reference TRBV7-2 and TRBJ2-5, reads GAGVSQSPSNKVTEKGKDVELRCDPISGHTALYWYRQSLGQGLEFLIYFQGNSAPDKSGLPSDRFSAERTGGSVSTLTIQRTQQEDSAVYLCASSLRGPGGTQYFGPGTRLLVL.

This clone has more than one count but fewer than ten. J is TRBJ2-7 and V is TRBV20-1; 7 nucleotides line up with TRBD1. The CDR3 is 12 amino acids. CDR1 is DFQATT, CDR2 SNEGSKA, per germline (reference sequence). V gave up 3 bases and J gave up 6 bases; unmatched junction bases: 5. CDR3 DNA sequence: TGCAGTGCTAGTGAGGGGGCAGGCGAGCAGTACTTC. This encodes CSASEGAGEQYF.

The chain uses TRBV19 and TRBJ1-2; D not certain. The V gene lost 3 bases and the J gene lost 1 base, with 9 bases spanning the gap. The CDR3 is 14 residues long. CDR1 is LNHDA, CDR2 SQIVND, per germline (reference sequence). The CDR3, as DNA: TGTGCCAGTAGTATTAGCGATGGTAACTATGGCTACACCTTC. It specifies CASSISDGNYGYTF. The full variable domain, in which reference TRBV19 and TRBJ1-2 provide the parts outside the CDR3, is DGGITQSPKYLFRKEGQNVTLSCEQNLNHDAMYWYRQDPGQGLRLIYYSQIVNDFQKGDIAEGYSVSREKKESFPLTVTSAQKNPTAFYLCASSISDGNYGYTFGSGTRLTVV.

This clone has more than one count but fewer than ten. The rearrangement joins TRBV5-4 to TRBJ1-2; 10 bases fit TRBD1. Looked up from germline, CDR1 is SGHNT and CDR2 is YYREEE (reference sequence). With 4 bases clipped from V and 6 bases from J, the junction kept 0 bases outside the gene matches. The CDR3 runs 12 residues. Here the CDR3 reads CASSGQGDGYTF. The CDR3 bases are TGTGCCAGCAGCGGACAGGGGGATGGCTACACCTTC.

J is TRBJ1-2 and V is TRBV11-2; 9 nucleotides agree with TRBD1. CDR3 length: 15 amino acids. Germline V gene data show CDR1 as SGHAT and CDR2 as FQNNGV. Losses at the gene ends were 5 bases for V and 4 bases for J; bases not matched to a gene: 8. This CDR3 reads CASSQTGGASYGYTF. The CDR3 DNA is TGTGCCAGCAGCCAAACAGGGGGCGCCTCCTATGGCTACACCTTC.